The 27 T cell receptor beta chains below all came from one sample that was sequenced in a study of cytomegalovirus exposure and HLA in healthy donors. 60 Vbeta and 13 Jbeta primers were used in PCR. This table comes from immunoSEQ multiplex PCR, and its TCRdb copy is limited to in-frame clones, with some not included. The data contain some 250,000 clones, roughly 87% of them singletons. Sample: PBMCs. These receptors were obtained from a middle-aged woman in good health and CMV-seropositive.

The chain employs TRBV6-1 and TRBJ2-2; D is ambiguous. The germline V and J ends were trimmed by 1 base and 1 base, with 4 bases remaining between them. The CDR3 covers 14 residues. Germline CDR1 MNHNS, CDR2 SASEGT. The CDR3 sequence: CASSEVGNTGELFF. CDR3 DNA: TGTGCCAGCAGTGAAGTCGGGAACACCGGGGAGCTGTTTTTT.

The chain recombines TRBV10-2 with TRBJ2-7; D ambiguous. Trimming took off 8 bases at V and 4 bases at J, with 15 bases between the two ends. CDR3 size: 13 residues. Germline CDR1 and CDR2: WSHSY and SAAADI. CDR3 in DNA: TGCGCCAGCCCCTCTAGAGCACAATACGAGCAGTACTTC. The encoded protein is CASPSRAQYEQYF.

The table lists this clone with a count of one. The rearrangement joins TRBV5-6 to TRBJ1-3; 8 bases agree with TRBD1. CDR3 length: 16 residues. Germline V gene data show CDR1 as SGHDT and CDR2 as YYEEEE. The V gene end was trimmed by 0 bases and the J gene end by 4 bases; junction bases not matched to a gene: 6. The CDR3 DNA sequence: TGTGCCAGCAGCTTGGGAAGGACAGGGAAGGGAAACACCATATATTTT. It yields the protein CASSLGRTGKGNTIYF. The full variable domain, its missing parts supplied by reference TRBV5-6 and TRBJ1-3, is DAGVTQSPTHLIKTRGQQVTLRCSPKSGHDTVSWYQQALGQGPQFIFQYYEEEERQRGNFPDRFSGHQFPNYSSELNVNALLLGDSALYLCASSLGRTGKGNTIYFGEGSWLTVV.

J is TRBJ2-1 and V is TRBV7-2; D is unclear. Germline CDR1 SGHTA, CDR2 FQGNSA. This CDR3 is 11 amino acids long. The germline V and J ends were trimmed by 3 bases and 10 bases, with 7 bases remaining between them. DNA of the CDR3: TGTGCCAGCAGCTTCTCCGGGGAGCAGTTCTTC. This gives the protein CASSFSGEQFF.

The sample holds a few counts of this clone. The gene calls are TRBV9 and TRBJ1-3; 8 bases fit TRBD1. J lost 4 bases, V lost 4 bases, and 7 bases had no gene match. This CDR3 is 15 amino acids long. Germline-derived CDR1 and CDR2 are SGDLS and YYNGEE. The CDR3: CASSPTGAEGNTIYF. The CDR3 bases are TGTGCCAGCAGCCCGACAGGGGCAGAGGGAAACACCATATATTTT.

The V call is TRBV6-5, the J call TRBJ1-1, with D unclear. Per the germline V gene, CDR1 is MNHEY and CDR2 is SVGAGI. V was shortened by 2 bases and J by 4 bases, with 8 bases between the two germline ends. The CDR3 spans 13 residues. CDR3 nucleotide sequence: TGTGCCAGCAGTTACGTAGGGAGCACTGAAGCTTTCTTT. Amino acids: CASSYVGSTEAFF.

The gene calls are TRBV4-3 and TRBJ2-6; no definite D call. V was clipped by 0 bases and J by 0 bases, with 6 bases between them. Germline V gives CDR1 LGHNA, CDR2 YSLEER. The CDR3 has 16 residues. DNA for the CDR3: TGCGCCAGCAGCCAAGATTTGAGCTCTGGGGCCAACGTCCTGACTTTC. It is translated as CASSQDLSSGANVLTF.

This clone turned up a few times. The chain employs TRBV7-2 and TRBJ2-4, with D possibly matching TRBD1 (5 bases). From germline, CDR1 is SGHTA and CDR2 FQGNSA. The CDR3 totals 13 residues. Trimming removed 5 bases at V and 9 bases at J, with 14 bases between. The CDR3 coding sequence is TGTGCCAGCAGCCCGCAGGGCAGTATCATTCAGTACTTC. This sequence encodes CASSPQGSIIQYF.

V gene TRBV5-6 combines with J gene TRBJ1-2; 8 bases are a match to TRBD1. Per germline, CDR1 SGHDT and CDR2 YYEEEE. The CDR3 sequence is 13 residues long. The V gene end was trimmed by 5 bases and the J gene end by 7 bases; junction bases not matched to a gene: 7. The CDR3 protein is CASSPTGVSGYTF. CDR3 nucleotides: TGTGCCAGCAGTCCGACAGGGGTCAGTGGCTACACCTTC.

Points on this clone: At one boundary the junction diverges from the germline segment, which might be a read error. The V and J genes are TRBV7-7 and TRBJ2-3; D may be TRBD1 (6 bases). This CDR3 region has 13 residues. Germline CDR1 and CDR2: SSHAT and FNYEAQ (reference sequence). The CDR3 protein is CASSFSGEDTQYF. The CDR3 nucleotides are TGTGCTAGCAGCTTCTCAGGGGAGGATACGCAGTATTTT.

The chain is built from TRBV19 and TRBJ1-2; perhaps TRBD1 as D (5 bases). CDR3 length: 12 amino acids. Germline values: CDR1 LNHDA, CDR2 SQIVND (reference sequence). V shed 3 bases and J shed 10 bases, with 12 bases lying between them. The CDR3 sequence is CASSMHQGHYTF. CDR3 nucleotide sequence: TGTGCCAGTAGTATGCATCAGGGCCACTACACCTTC.

The CDR3 here is CAWSPGNQETQYF. CDR3 bases: TGTGCCTGGAGTCCGGGGAACCAAGAGACCCAGTACTTC. The chain carries TRBV30 and TRBJ2-5, with TRBD2 as a possible D gene (5 bases). The CDR3 covers 13 residues. The V gene's germline CDR1 is GTSNPN and CDR2 SVGIG (reference sequence). V lost 2 bases and J lost 0, with 7 bases in between.

V usage is TRBV5-1 and J usage is TRBJ2-3; 10 nucleotides align to TRBD1. The CDR3 sequence is 16 residues long. Germline-derived CDR1 and CDR2 are SGHRS and YFSETQ. V shed 4 bases and J 5 bases; nucleotides not matched to a gene: 10. The CDR3 DNA follows: TGCGCCAGCAGCCCGCCCGGGACAGGGGCAGGAGATACGCAGTATTTT. This gives the protein CASSPPGTGAGDTQYF.

The J gene is TRBJ2-1, the V gene TRBV19; D possibly corresponds to TRBD1 (6 bases). The CDR3 is 16 amino acids. Germline lookup yields CDR1 LNHDA and CDR2 SQIVND (reference sequence). The ends were cut back, 5 bases at V and 8 bases at J, with 22 bases in the middle. CDR3 coding DNA: TGTGCCAGTAGTTCCCAGACAGGTTACGTCTCGGATGAGCAGTTCTTC. It translates to CASSSQTGYVSDEQFF.

The rearrangement links TRBV28 to TRBJ2-3; TRBD1 matches at 9 bases. The V and J ends lost 7 bases and 5 bases, in that order; junction bases with no gene match: 10. The germline V gene encodes CDR1 MDHEN and CDR2 SYDVKM. The CDR3 loop spans 15 amino acids. Written as DNA, the CDR3 is TGTGCCAGCACCCCAAGGGACAGGGTAAAAGATACGCAGTATTTT. It yields the protein CASTPRDRVKDTQYF.

This clone has only one observation. The chain combines TRBV6-5 with TRBJ2-4, with D possibly TRBD1 on 6 matching bases. The length of the CDR3 is 14 residues. Trimming took 6 bases from V and 1 from J, leaving 10 bases between them. CDR1 and CDR2 (germline): MNHEY, SVGAGI. Written as DNA, the CDR3 is TGTGCCAGCAGCCGCGACAGGGCCAAAAACATTCAGTACTTC. Translation: CASSRDRAKNIQYF.

This chain joins TRBV7-2 and TRBJ1-4; maybe TRBD1 (5 bases). Deletions cut 0 bases from V and 7 bases from J, with 12 bases between. CDR1 is SGHTA and CDR2 is FQGNSA in the germline V gene. This CDR3 contains 15 residues. CDR3: CASSLAAGMAEKLFF. The CDR3, as DNA: TGTGCCAGCAGCTTAGCCGCAGGGATGGCTGAAAAACTGTTTTTT.

This chain uses TRBV7-2 with TRBJ2-1, with 14 bases lining up with TRBD2. Germline lookup yields CDR1 SGHTA and CDR2 FQGNSA. Trimming removed 7 bases from V and 7 bases from J; junction bases left unmatched: 12. The CDR3 is 17 amino acids. In DNA form, the CDR3 reads TGTGCCAGCACTCTTCCTGGACTAGCGGGAGGTGGGAATGAGCAGTTCTTC. Amino acids: CASTLPGLAGGGNEQFF. The complete variable domain, with remaining parts taken from reference TRBV7-2 and TRBJ2-1, reads GAGVSQSPSNKVTEKGKDVELRCDPISGHTALYWYRQSLGQGLEFLIYFQGNSAPDKSGLPSDRFSAERTGGSVSTLTIQRTQQEDSAVYLCASTLPGLAGGGNEQFFGPGTRLTVL.

V and J are TRBV14 and TRBJ1-1; D unresolved. This CDR3 has 14 amino acids. The V gene's germline CDR1 is SGHDN and CDR2 FVKESK. Trimming stripped 6 bases from V and 2 bases from J, with 13 bases between. As DNA, the CDR3 is TGTGCCAGCAGGCTCTTCCGGAGAAACACTGAAGCTTTCTTT. Translated: CASRLFRRNTEAFF.

V gene TRBV7-2 combines with J gene TRBJ1-6, with 9 bases fitting TRBD1. Germline values: CDR1 SGHTA, CDR2 FQGNSA. The CDR3 contains 15 residues. The junction had 5 bases not matched to a gene; V was cut back by 4 bases and J by 7 bases. CDR3 in amino acids: CASSSRTGENSPLHF. The CDR3 DNA follows: TGTGCCAGCAGCTCTAGGACAGGGGAGAATTCACCCCTCCACTTT.

This chain uses TRBV11-2 with TRBJ1-1; D remains ambiguous. Trimming removed 4 bases from V and 3 bases from J, with 6 bases in between. CDR3 length: 12 amino acids. The germline CDR1 and CDR2 sequences are SGHAT and FQNNGV. The CDR3 DNA sequence: TGTGCCAGCAGCTCTTTCTACACTGAAGCTTTCTTT. This sequence encodes CASSSFYTEAFF.

V and J are TRBV7-9 and TRBJ2-7; 7 bases agree with TRBD1. Germline CDR1 reads SEHNR; CDR2 reads FQNEAQ (reference sequence). The V segment lost 5 bases and the J segment 2 bases; nucleotides outside the gene matches: 6. This CDR3 is built from 14 residues. CDR3 sequence (DNA): TGTGCCAGCAGCCCGGACAGGCTAGCCTACGAGCAGTACTTC. Translated, it gives CASSPDRLAYEQYF.

The chain uses TRBV2 and TRBJ2-6, with D uncertain. The CDR3 has 12 residues. The germline CDR1 and CDR2 sequences are SNHLY and FYNNEI. V was cut by 9 bases and J by 2 bases, with 5 bases left in between. CDR3 nucleotides: TGTGCCAGTCTCCCTGGGGCCAACGTCCTGACTTTC. Translated: CASLPGANVLTF.

The chain recombines TRBV18 with TRBJ1-2; 8 nucleotides match TRBD1. The germline CDR1 and CDR2 sequences are KGHSH and LQKENI. The CDR3 sequence is 16 residues long. With 6 bases clipped from V and 2 bases from J, the junction kept 11 bases outside the gene matches. DNA for the CDR3: TGTGCCAGCTCCCCCGGACAGGGCGGGATAAACTATGGCTACACCTTC. Its protein is CASSPGQGGINYGYTF.

The CDR3 region has the DNA TGTGCCAGCAGGTCTGCCGGGACAGGGGGCGACGAGCAGTACTTC. This translates into CASRSAGTGGDEQYF. The V call is TRBV27, the J call TRBJ2-7, with 12 bases lining up with TRBD1. Germline CDR1 and CDR2: MNHEY and SMNVEV (reference sequence). V lost 6 bases, J lost 5 bases, and 8 bases stayed unmatched. The CDR3 has 15 residues.

This clone came up once. V usage is TRBV5-1 and J usage is TRBJ2-3; 8 bases map to TRBD1. Losses at the gene ends were 0 bases for V and 1 base for J; bases not matched to a gene: 4. This CDR3 spans 16 amino acids. Germline V CDR1 and CDR2: SGHRS, YFSETQ. The CDR3 DNA sequence: TGCGCCAGCAGCTTGGGCGGGACAGGAGGCACAGATACGCAGTATTTT. This translates into CASSLGGTGGTDTQYF.

The chain recombines TRBV7-9 with TRBJ1-2; the D is unclear. CDR3 size: 14 residues. Per germline, CDR1 SEHNR and CDR2 FQNEAQ (reference sequence). V was shortened by 3 bases and J by 3 bases, with 11 bases between the two germline ends. CDR3 sequence (DNA): TGTGCCAGCAGCTTTCATCTCGGGGACTATGGCTACACCTTC. It is translated as CASSFHLGDYGYTF.